This TCR beta chain derives from a study of monozygotic twins with inflammatory bowel disease. General study points: Those with IBD had lower TCRbeta diversity (inverse Simpson) than their healthy co-twins did.

With the 5' RACE reads reprocessed, TCRdb shows one record per CDR3 protein and no DNA. Here the sample table reports over 100,000 distinct CDR3 sequences. Of note for this clonotype: Its cognate antigen is unknown.

This CDR3 has 16 residues. Germline V gene lookup returns CDR1 SGDLS and CDR2 YYNGEE. The rearrangement joins TRBV9 to TRBJ2-1. Input material: blood. The sequence was collected from a human donor with ulcerative colitis or Crohn's disease, or a healthy co-twin of an affected twin (not recorded which). The CDR3 region is CASSVAPRPTYNEQFF.